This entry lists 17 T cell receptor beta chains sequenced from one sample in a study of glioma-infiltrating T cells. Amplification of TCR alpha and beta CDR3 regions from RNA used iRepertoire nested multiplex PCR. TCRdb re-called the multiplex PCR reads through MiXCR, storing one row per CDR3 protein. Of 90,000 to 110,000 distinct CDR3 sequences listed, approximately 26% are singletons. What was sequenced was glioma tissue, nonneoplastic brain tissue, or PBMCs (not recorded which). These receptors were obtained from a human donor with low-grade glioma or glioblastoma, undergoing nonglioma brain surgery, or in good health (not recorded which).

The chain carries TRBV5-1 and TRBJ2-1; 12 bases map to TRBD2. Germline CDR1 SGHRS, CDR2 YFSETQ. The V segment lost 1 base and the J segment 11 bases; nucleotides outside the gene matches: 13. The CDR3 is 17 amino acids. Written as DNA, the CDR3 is TGCGCCAGCAGCTTGTTTAACCTAGCGGGGGGGGGCGATAAGCAGTTCTTC. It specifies CASSLFNLAGGGDKQFF.

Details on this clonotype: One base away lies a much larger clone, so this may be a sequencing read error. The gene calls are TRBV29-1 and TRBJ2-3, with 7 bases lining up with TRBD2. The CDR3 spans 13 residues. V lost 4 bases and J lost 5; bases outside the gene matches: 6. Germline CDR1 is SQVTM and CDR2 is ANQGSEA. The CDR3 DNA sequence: TGCAGCGTTGGCGGGGGTAACAAAGATACGCAGTATTTT. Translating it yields CSVGGGNKDTQYF.

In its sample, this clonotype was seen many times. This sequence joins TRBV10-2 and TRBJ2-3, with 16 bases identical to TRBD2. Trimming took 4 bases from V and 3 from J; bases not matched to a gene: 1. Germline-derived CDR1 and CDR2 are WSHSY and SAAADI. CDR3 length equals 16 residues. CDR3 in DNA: TGCGCCAGCAGTGCGGGACTAGCGGGAGGGACAGATACGCAGTATTTT. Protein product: CASSAGLAGGTDTQYF.

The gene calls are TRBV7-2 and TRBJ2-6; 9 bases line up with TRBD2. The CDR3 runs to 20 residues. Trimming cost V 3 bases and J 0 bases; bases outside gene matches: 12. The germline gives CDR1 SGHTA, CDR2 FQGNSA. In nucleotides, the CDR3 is TGTGCCAGCAGCTTCTCGGGAAGAGCGGGGGGCCTCTCTGGGGCCAACGTCCTGACTTTC. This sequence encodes CASSFSGRAGGLSGANVLTF.

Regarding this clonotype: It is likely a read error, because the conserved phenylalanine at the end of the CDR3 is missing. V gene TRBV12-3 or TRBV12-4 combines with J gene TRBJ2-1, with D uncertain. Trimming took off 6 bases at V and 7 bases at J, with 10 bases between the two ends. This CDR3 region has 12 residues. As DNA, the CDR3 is TGTGCCAGCAGCCTGACCCGGAATGAGCAGTTCTGC. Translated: CASSLTRNEQFC.

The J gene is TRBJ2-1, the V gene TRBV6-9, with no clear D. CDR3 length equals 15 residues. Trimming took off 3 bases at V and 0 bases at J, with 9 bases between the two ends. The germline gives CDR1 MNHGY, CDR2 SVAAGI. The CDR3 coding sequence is TGTGCCAGCAGTTACAGACCCCGCTCCTACAATGAGCAGTTCTTC. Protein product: CASSYRPRSYNEQFF.

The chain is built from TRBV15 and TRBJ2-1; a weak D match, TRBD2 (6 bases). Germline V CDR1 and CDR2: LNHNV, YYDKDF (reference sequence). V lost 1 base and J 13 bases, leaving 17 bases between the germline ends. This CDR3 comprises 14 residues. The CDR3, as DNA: TGTGCCACCAGCAGAGGACGGGAGAAGGGTGATCAGTTCTTC. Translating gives CATSRGREKGDQFF.

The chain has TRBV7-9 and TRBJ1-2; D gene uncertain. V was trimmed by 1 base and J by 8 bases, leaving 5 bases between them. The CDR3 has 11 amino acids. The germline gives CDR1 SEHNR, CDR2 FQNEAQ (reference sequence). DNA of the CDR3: TGTGCCAGCAGCTTAGGTCAAGGCTACACCTTC. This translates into CASSLGQGYTF.

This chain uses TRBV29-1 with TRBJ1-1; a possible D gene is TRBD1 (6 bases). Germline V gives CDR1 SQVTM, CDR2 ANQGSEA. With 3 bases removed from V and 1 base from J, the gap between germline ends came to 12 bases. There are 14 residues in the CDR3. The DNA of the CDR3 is TGCAGCGTTGAGGACAAACAGGGGAACACTGAAGCTTTCTTT. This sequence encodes CSVEDKQGNTEAFF.

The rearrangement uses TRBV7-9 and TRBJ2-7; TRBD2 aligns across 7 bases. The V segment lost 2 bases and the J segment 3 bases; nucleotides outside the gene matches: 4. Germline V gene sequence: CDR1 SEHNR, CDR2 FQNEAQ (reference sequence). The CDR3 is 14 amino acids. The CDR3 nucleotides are TGTGCCAGCAGCTTAAGTCTAGCGGACTACGAGCAGTACTTC. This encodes CASSLSLADYEQYF.

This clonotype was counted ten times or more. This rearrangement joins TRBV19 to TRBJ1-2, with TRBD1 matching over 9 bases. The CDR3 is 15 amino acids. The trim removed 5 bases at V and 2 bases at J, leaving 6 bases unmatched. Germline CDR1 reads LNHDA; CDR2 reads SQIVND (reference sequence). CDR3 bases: TGTGCCAGTAGTGCGCTTGGACAGGGGAACTATGGCTACACCTTC. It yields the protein CASSALGQGNYGYTF. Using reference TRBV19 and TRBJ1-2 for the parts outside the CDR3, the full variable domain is DGGITQSPKYLFRKEGQNVTLSCEQNLNHDAMYWYRQDPGQGLRLIYYSQIVNDFQKGDIAEGYSVSREKKESFPLTVTSAQKNPTAFYLCASSALGQGNYGYTFGSGTRLTVV.

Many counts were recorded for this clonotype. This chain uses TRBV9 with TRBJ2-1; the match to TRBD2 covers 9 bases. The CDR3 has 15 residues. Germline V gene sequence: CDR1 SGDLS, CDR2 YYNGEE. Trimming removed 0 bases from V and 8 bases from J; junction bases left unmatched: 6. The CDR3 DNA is TGTGCCAGCAGCGTAGTCGGGACTAGCATACATGAGCAGTTCTTC. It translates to CASSVVGTSIHEQFF.

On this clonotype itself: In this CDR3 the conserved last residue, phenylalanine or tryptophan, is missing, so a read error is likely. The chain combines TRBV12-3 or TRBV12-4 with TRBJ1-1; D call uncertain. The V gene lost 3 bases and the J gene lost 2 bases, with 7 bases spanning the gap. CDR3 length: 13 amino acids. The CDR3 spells CASSLGRNTEAFS. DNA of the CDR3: TGTGCCAGCAGTTTGGGGAGAAACACTGAAGCTTTCTCT.

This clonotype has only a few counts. The CDR3 DNA is TGTGCCAGCAGTGCTCCGGGACAGGGAGGGGTTGGGCAGTTCTTC. As protein: CASSAPGQGGVGQFF. V is TRBV12-3 or TRBV12-4 and J is TRBJ2-1, with 9 bases fitting TRBD1. CDR3 size: 15 residues. The junction had 14 bases not matched to a gene; V was cut back by 5 bases and J by 12 bases.

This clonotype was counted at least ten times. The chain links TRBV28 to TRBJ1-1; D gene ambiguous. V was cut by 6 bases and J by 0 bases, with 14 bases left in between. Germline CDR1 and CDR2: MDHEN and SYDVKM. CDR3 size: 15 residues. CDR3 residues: CASSSPRHLNTEAFF. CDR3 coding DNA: TGTGCCAGCAGCAGCCCACGCCACTTGAACACTGAAGCTTTCTTT.

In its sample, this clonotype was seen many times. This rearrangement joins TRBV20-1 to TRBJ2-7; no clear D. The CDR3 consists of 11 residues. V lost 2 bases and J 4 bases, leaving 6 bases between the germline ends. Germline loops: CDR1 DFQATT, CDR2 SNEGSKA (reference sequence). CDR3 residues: CSARPGYEQYF. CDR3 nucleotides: TGCAGTGCTAGACCCGGGTACGAGCAGTACTTC.

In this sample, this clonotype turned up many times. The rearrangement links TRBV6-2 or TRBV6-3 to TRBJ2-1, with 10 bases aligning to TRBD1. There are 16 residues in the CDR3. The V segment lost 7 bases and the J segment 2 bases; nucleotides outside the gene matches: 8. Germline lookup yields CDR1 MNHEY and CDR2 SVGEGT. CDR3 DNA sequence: TGTGCCAGCAAGCCGCCGGGACAGGGGACCTACAATGAGCAGTTCTTC. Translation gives CASKPPGQGTYNEQFF.